Listed here are 20 T cell receptor beta chains from one sample, sequenced in a study of CD8 T cells in Susac syndrome. An input of 0.5 to 1 ug of RNA was subjected to reverse transcription using random hexamers. TCRdb independently ran MiXCR on the immunoSEQ multiplex PCR reads; one entry per CDR3 protein. The sample consists of around 270,000 distinct CDR3 sequences, around 89% of them appearing once. Sequencing was performed on CD8+ T cells from PBMCs. Receptor source: a human donor with multiple sclerosis.

This clonotype was recorded once. The chain employs TRBV4-3 and TRBJ2-7, with D maybe TRBD2 (6 bases). The CDR3 runs to 16 residues. Germline CDR1 reads LGHNA; CDR2 reads YSLEER. Trimming shortened V by 3 bases and J by 3 bases, and 18 bases separated the two germline ends. CDR3 coding DNA: TGCGCCAGCAGCCAGGAGATGGGGGGTATAGGCTACGAGCAGTACTTC. It translates to CASSQEMGGIGYEQYF.

This chain joins TRBV28 and TRBJ2-4; TRBD1 or TRBD2 may be the D gene (6 bases each). Germline assignment: CDR1 MDHEN and CDR2 SYDVKM. This CDR3 comprises 15 residues. Trimming took off 3 bases at V and 2 bases at J, with 11 bases between the two ends. This CDR3 reads CASSFRGRTKNIQYF. As DNA, the CDR3 is TGTGCCAGCAGTTTTAGGGGGAGGACCAAAAACATTCAGTACTTC.

The V gene is TRBV6-5, the J gene TRBJ2-3; tentative D call: TRBD2 (6 bases). CDR3 length: 13 amino acids. The V gene lost 8 bases and the J gene lost 0 bases, with 9 bases spanning the gap. In germline, CDR1 is MNHEY, CDR2 SVGAGI. CDR3 residues: CASGTSSTDTQYF. CDR3 coding DNA: TGTGCCAGCGGGACTTCTAGCACAGATACGCAGTATTTT.

The chain is built from TRBV7-9 and TRBJ1-2; D not certain. Germline V gene lookup returns CDR1 SEHNR and CDR2 FQNEAQ (reference sequence). The CDR3 is made up of 16 amino acids. Trimming removed 2 bases at V and 1 base at J, with 14 bases between. CDR3 coding DNA: TGTGCCAGCAGCTTACCTTTGGAGACCCTTAACTATGGCTACACCTTC. Its protein product is CASSLPLETLNYGYTF.

The chain couples TRBV6-5 to TRBJ2-1; TRBD2 matches at 7 bases. Germline CDR1 reads MNHEY; CDR2 reads SVGAGI. The CDR3 has 14 residues. V lost 2 bases and J lost 7; bases outside the gene matches: 5. The CDR3 coding sequence is TGTGCCAGCAGTTACGGGGCGGGAGTTAATGAGCAGTTCTTC. It codes for CASSYGAGVNEQFF.

For the CDR3, the DNA is TGTGCCAGCAGCCCCGGGACCATGGGCACCGGGGAGCTGTTTTTT. It encodes CASSPGTMGTGELFF. This chain connects TRBV7-2 to TRBJ2-2; D may match TRBD1 or TRBD2 (5 bases each). This CDR3 comprises 15 residues. Germline V gene sequence: CDR1 SGHTA, CDR2 FQGNSA. V was pared by 5 bases and J by 4 bases, with 14 bases between.

The rearrangement uses TRBV24-1 and TRBJ2-2, with D unclear. Germline CDR1 KGHDR, CDR2 SFDVKD. The CDR3 loop spans 14 amino acids. Trimming pared 5 bases from V and 4 bases from J, leaving 10 bases between. CDR3 sequence (DNA): TGTGCCACCAGTGGAGAGGTGGGCACCGGGGAGCTGTTTTTT. It yields the protein CATSGEVGTGELFF.

This clonotype occurred once. The gene calls are TRBV6-2 or TRBV6-3 and TRBJ2-1; a possible D gene is TRBD2 (6 bases). With 0 bases removed from V and 10 bases from J, the gap between germline ends came to 13 bases. CDR3 length: 14 residues. The germline gives CDR1 MNHEY, CDR2 SVGEGT. The CDR3 reads CASSYSLEGWEQFF. CDR3 DNA: TGTGCCAGCAGTTACTCCCTGGAGGGGTGGGAGCAGTTCTTC.

This chain links TRBV19 with TRBJ2-4, with TRBD2 identical over 8 bases. Germline assignment: CDR1 LNHDA and CDR2 SQIVND (reference sequence). J gave up 2 bases and V 5 bases, and 5 bases lay outside the gene matches. The CDR3 extends over 15 amino acids. CDR3: CASSAGGRSKNIQYF. The CDR3 DNA reads TGTGCCAGTAGTGCGGGGGGTCGTTCCAAAAACATTCAGTACTTC.

The chain links TRBV27 to TRBJ2-7, with D unclear. Germline V gene data show CDR1 as MNHEY and CDR2 as SMNVEV (reference sequence). The CDR3 totals 15 residues. V lost 3 bases and J lost 0, with 12 bases in between. In DNA form, the CDR3 reads TGTGCCAGCAGTTTGGGCGGAGTTCGCTCCTACGAGCAGTACTTC. Residues: CASSLGGVRSYEQYF.

The V and J genes are TRBV28 and TRBJ1-5; possibly TRBD1 for D (5 bases). Trimming pared 7 bases from V and 1 base from J, leaving 11 bases between. The germline V gene has CDR1 MDHEN and CDR2 SYDVKM. The CDR3 is 14 amino acids. CDR3 DNA sequence: TGTGCCAGCACTGGGGCGGTAAGCAATCAGCCCCAGCATTTT. Protein sequence: CASTGAVSNQPQHF.

The chain recombines TRBV19 with TRBJ2-1; 10 positions match TRBD2. CDR1 is LNHDA, CDR2 SQIVND, per germline (reference sequence). This CDR3 has 14 amino acids. V shed 6 bases and J 8 bases; nucleotides not matched to a gene: 7. The CDR3 DNA reads as TGTGCCAGTAGGCCTAGCGGGGGTCACCATGAGCAGTTCTTC. It encodes CASRPSGGHHEQFF.

The chain couples TRBV19 to TRBJ2-2; D unresolved. Deletions cut 7 bases from V and 5 bases from J, with 8 bases between. The CDR3 runs to 12 residues. Germline CDR1 LNHDA, CDR2 SQIVND (reference sequence). CDR3 DNA sequence: TGTGCCAGTACCCCCTGGACCGGGGAGCTGTTTTTT. Encoded protein: CASTPWTGELFF.

This clonotype was seen just once. The chain carries TRBV20-1 and TRBJ2-1; TRBD2 might be the D (6 bases). The ends were cut back, 5 bases at V and 8 bases at J, with 13 bases in the middle. The CDR3 covers 12 residues. Looked up from germline, CDR1 is DFQATT and CDR2 is SNEGSKA (reference sequence). CDR3 sequence reads: CSAGGFVDEQFF. For the CDR3, the DNA is TGCAGTGCTGGAGGGTTTGTGGATGAGCAGTTCTTC.

The chain has TRBV28 and TRBJ1-4; no firm D call. Germline lookup yields CDR1 MDHEN and CDR2 SYDVKM. The V and J ends lost 9 bases and 3 bases respectively, with 14 bases between them. This CDR3 region has 14 residues. The CDR3: CARNYPGSNEKLFF. The CDR3 nucleotides are TGTGCCAGAAACTACCCGGGTTCTAATGAAAAACTGTTTTTT.

This sequence joins TRBV28 and TRBJ2-5, with D possibly being TRBD1 or TRBD2 (5 bases each). CDR3 size: 17 residues. Germline values: CDR1 MDHEN, CDR2 SYDVKM. V was pared by 5 bases and J by 0 bases, with 19 bases between. The CDR3 region is CASSPGGRTEYQETQYF. CDR3 nucleotide sequence: TGTGCCAGCAGTCCTGGGGGTCGGACCGAGTACCAAGAGACCCAGTACTTC.

The genes are TRBV3-1 and TRBJ1-6; D ambiguous. The V end lost 0 bases, the J end lost 0 bases, and 15 bases lay between the germline ends. The CDR3 consists of 19 residues. Germline-derived CDR1 and CDR2 are LGHDT and YNNKEL (reference sequence). The DNA of the CDR3 is TGTGCCAGCAGCCAAGATAGTGGGCGCGGAAACTCCTATAATTCACCCCTCCACTTT. The encoded protein is CASSQDSGRGNSYNSPLHF.

The chain carries TRBV5-4 and TRBJ2-7, with 9 nucleotides matching TRBD1. Trimming cost V 2 bases and J 6 bases; bases outside gene matches: 6. CDR1 and CDR2 from the germline V gene are SGHNT and YYREEE (reference sequence). The CDR3 length is 14 residues. The chain's CDR3 is CASSFPGQGSEQYF. For the CDR3, the DNA is TGTGCCAGCAGCTTCCCGGGACAGGGCTCCGAGCAGTACTTC. Drawing the rest from reference TRBV5-4 and TRBJ2-7, the complete variable domain is ETGVTQSPTHLIKTRGQQVTLRCSSQSGHNTVSWYQQALGQGPQFIFQYYREEENGRGNFPPRFSGLQFPNYSSELNVNALELDDSALYLCASSFPGQGSEQYFGPGTRLTVT.

This chain joins TRBV6-5 and TRBJ2-7; the D is unclear. The CDR3 is 14 residues long. V lost 4 bases and J lost 2, with 12 bases in between. Germline V gives CDR1 MNHEY, CDR2 SVGAGI. CDR3 DNA: TGTGCCAGCAGTTTGGGGTTAAGCCCCTACGAGCAGTACTTC. Amino acid sequence: CASSLGLSPYEQYF.

This clonotype appeared a few times. The V gene is TRBV6-2 or TRBV6-3, the J gene TRBJ2-7, with TRBD1 matching 10 bases. The germline gives CDR1 MNHEY, CDR2 SVGEGT. J was trimmed by 2 bases and V by 6 bases; bases with no gene match: 4. The CDR3 extends over 14 amino acids. The CDR3 DNA follows: TGTGCCAGCAGCTACGGACAGGGGGCCTACGAGCAGTACTTC. Its translation is CASSYGQGAYEQYF.